This T cell receptor (beta chain) was identified in a study of blood T cell repertoires in COVID-19. The germline V gene encodes CDR1 GTSNPN and CDR2 SVGIG (reference sequence). The ends lost 2 bases at V and 0 bases at J; junction bases unmatched: 10. The CDR3 extends over 17 amino acids. Method: immunoSEQ multiplex PCR; TCRdb's copy keeps in-frame clones and lacks some. The profile shows approximately 180,000 clones, around 85% of them singletons. Cohort 3 recovery required two negative PCRs, clearance, or symptom resolution. This chain links TRBV30 with TRBJ2-4, with TRBD2 identical over 7 bases. The sequence was obtained from a man in his forties or fifties who had recovered from COVID-19. Specimen: PBMCs or T cells enriched from blood (not recorded which). CDR3 protein: CAWSPLGEGLAKNIQYF. CDR3 DNA sequence: TGTGCCTGGAGTCCCCTTGGGGAGGGACTAGCCAAAAACATTCAGTACTTC.